Included here is one TCR beta chain sequence, with context. The sample comes from a study of shared clonotypes between healthy human individuals. Replicate PCRs from sorted subsets contained about 0.2 ug DNA, which is roughly 30,000 T cell genomes. Authors' processing steps: Owing to the provision of junction-only sequences devoid of quality scores by immunoSEQ, filtering differed. TCRdb's table, derived via immunoSEQ multiplex PCR, lists solely in-frame clones and lacks some. V, J and clone size are taken as reported in that table, and D and trimming were inferred from the DNA itself. This table holds millions of clones, around 96% found once. Terminally differentiated effector memory CD45RA+ cells were excluded by CCR7 positive selection of CD45RO-negative cells. The V gene's germline CDR1 is SGHKS and CDR2 YYEKEE (reference sequence). The CDR3 extends over 15 amino acids. Trimming cost V 1 base and J 4 bases, with 12 bases left between them.

The chain has TRBV5-5 and TRBJ1-5; D possibly corresponds to TRBD1 (6 bases). This TCR derives from a man in his late teens or twenties in good health. The sequencing input was naive CD8+ T cells sorted from blood. CDR3 protein: CASSLSGAKNQPQHF. As DNA, the CDR3 is TGTGCCAGCAGCTTGTCAGGGGCCAAGAATCAGCCCCAGCATTTT.